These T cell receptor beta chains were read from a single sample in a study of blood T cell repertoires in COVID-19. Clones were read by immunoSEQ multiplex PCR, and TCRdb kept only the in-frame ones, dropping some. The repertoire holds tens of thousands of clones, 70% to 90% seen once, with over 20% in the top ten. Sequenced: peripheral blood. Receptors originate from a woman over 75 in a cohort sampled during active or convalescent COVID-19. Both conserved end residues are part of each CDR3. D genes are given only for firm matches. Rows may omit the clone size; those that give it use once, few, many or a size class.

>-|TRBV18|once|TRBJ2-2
CASSLSLARGTGELFF
TGTGCCAGCTCACTGTCCCTAGCGAGAGGTACCGGGGAGCTGTTTTTT
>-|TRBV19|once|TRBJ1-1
CASSKFVVGEGAEAFF
TGTGCCAGTAGTAAGTTCGTGGTCGGTGAGGGGGCTGAAGCTTTCTTT
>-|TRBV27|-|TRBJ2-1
CASSWPPQYNEQFF
TGTGCCAGCAGTTGGCCCCCCCAGTACAATGAGCAGTTCTTC
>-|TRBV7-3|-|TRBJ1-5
CASSLSRVEQPQHF
TGTGCCAGCAGCTTAAGCAGGGTAGAACAGCCCCAGCATTTT
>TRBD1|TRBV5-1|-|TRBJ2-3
CASSLGQGNTDTQYF
TGCGCCAGCAGCCTTGGACAGGGTAACACAGATACGCAGTATTTT
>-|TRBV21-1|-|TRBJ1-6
CASSPAGDRGTYSPLHF
TGTGCCAGCAGTCCCGCTGGGGACAGGGGGACCTATTCACCCCTCCACTTT
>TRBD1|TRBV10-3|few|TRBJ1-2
CAISVGQDYGYTF
TGTGCCATCAGTGTCGGACAGGACTATGGCTACACCTTC
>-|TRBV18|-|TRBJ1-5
CASSPFEDQPQHF
TGTGCCAGCTCACCATTCGAGGATCAGCCCCAGCATTTT
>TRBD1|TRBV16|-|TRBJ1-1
CASSQRTGGTEAFF
TGTGCCAGCAGCCAAAGAACAGGGGGTACTGAAGCTTTCTTT
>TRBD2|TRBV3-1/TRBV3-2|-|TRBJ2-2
CASSQLALSWLAEITGELFF
TGTGCCAGCAGCCAACTAGCCCTATCGTGGCTAGCGGAGATCACCGGGGAGCTGTTTTTT
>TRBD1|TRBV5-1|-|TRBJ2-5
CASSGGQSGETQYF
TGCGCCAGCAGCGGGGGACAGAGCGGCGAGACCCAGTACTTC
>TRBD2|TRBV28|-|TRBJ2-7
CASIPTSGAYSYEQYF
TGTGCCAGCATCCCGACTAGCGGGGCGTACTCCTACGAGCAGTACTTC
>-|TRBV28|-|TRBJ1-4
CASCPLSPTNEKLFF
TGTGCCAGTTGCCCTTTGAGTCCAACTAATGAAAAACTGTTTTTT
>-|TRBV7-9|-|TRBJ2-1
CASSLLQAEQFF
TGTGCCAGCAGCTTATTGCAGGCCGAGCAGTTCTTC
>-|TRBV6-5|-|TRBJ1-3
CASSYSRQLPGNTIYF
TGTGCCAGCAGTTACTCGAGACAGCTCCCAGGAAACACCATATATTTT
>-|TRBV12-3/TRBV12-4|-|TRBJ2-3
CASSLTGQDTQYF
TGTGCCAGCAGTTTAACAGGGCAAGATACGCAGTATTTT
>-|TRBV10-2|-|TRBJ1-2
CASSDLPGLGVGGYTF
TGCGCCAGCAGTGACCTACCGGGACTCGGGGTGGGAGGCTACACCTTC
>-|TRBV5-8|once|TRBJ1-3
CASSLRGRAGNTIYF
TGTGCCAGCAGCTTGAGGGGTAGGGCTGGAAACACCATATATTTT
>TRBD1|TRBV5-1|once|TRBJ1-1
CASSLSTGHTEAFF
TGCGCCAGCAGCTTGTCGACAGGGCACACTGAAGCTTTCTTT
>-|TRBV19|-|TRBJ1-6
CASSISPGLASPLHF
TGTGCCAGTAGTATATCACCAGGCCTGGCTTCACCCCTCCACTTT
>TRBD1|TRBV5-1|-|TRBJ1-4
CASTYEGQGLGKLFF
TGCGCCAGCACCTACGAGGGACAGGGTTTAGGAAAACTGTTTTTT
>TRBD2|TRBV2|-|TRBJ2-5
CASLAGVGETQYF
TGTGCCAGCCTAGCGGGAGTGGGAGAGACCCAGTACTTC
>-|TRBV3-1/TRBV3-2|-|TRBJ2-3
CASSQGPQTGDTQYF
TGTGCCAGCAGCCAAGGTCCGCAGACGGGAGATACGCAGTATTTT
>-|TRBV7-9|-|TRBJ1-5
CASSPGVQGDSNQPQHF
TGTGCCAGCAGCCCAGGGGTACAAGGGGATAGCAATCAGCCCCAGCATTTT